This TCR beta chain comes out of a study of T cells in Graves' hyperthyroidism and ophthalmopathy. Findings and caveats of the study: Ophthalmopathy was distinguished from stable hyperthyroidism by 13 V-J signatures. Most thyroid clonotypes with frequency above 0.001 were detected in blood.

Uncontrolled infection, other autoimmune disease, pregnancy or lactation disqualified patients from enrolment. It was over 9.5 ml of fresh peripheral blood that supplied the PBMCs. Amplification of TCR beta CDR3 regions used RNA as the template. First-round RT-PCR with HTBI primers amplified the TCR CDR3 region. MiXCR, applied by TCRdb to the multiplex PCR reads, yields one record per CDR3 protein. Here the sample spans 550,000 to 600,000 distinct CDR3 sequences, over 15% being singletons. There are many counts of this clonotype. Its specificity is unknown. There are 14 residues in the CDR3. Trimming took 2 bases from V and 4 from J; bases not matched to a gene: 2.

The sequence was obtained from a woman under 30 with Graves' hyperthyroidism. The rearrangement joins TRBV12-3 or TRBV12-4 to TRBJ1-3; TRBD1 aligns across 7 bases. Input material: blood. The CDR3 sequence is CASSLTGAGNTIYF. The CDR3 nucleotides are TGTGCCAGCAGTTTAACAGGGGCGGGAAACACCATATATTTT.